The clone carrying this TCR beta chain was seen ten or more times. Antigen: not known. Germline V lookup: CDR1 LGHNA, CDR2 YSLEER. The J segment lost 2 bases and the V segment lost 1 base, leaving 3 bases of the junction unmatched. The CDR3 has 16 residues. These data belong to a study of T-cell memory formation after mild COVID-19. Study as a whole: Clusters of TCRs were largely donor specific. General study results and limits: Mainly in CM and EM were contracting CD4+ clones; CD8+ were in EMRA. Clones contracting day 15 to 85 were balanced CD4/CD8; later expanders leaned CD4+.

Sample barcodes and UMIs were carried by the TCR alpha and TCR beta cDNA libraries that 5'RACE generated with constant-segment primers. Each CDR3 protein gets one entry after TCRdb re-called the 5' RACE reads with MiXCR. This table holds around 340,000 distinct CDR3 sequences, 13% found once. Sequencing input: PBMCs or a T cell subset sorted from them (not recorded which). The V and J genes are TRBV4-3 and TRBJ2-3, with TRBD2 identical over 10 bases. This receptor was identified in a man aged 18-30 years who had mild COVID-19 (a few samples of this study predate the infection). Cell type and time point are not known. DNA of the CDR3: TGCGCCAGCAGCCAAGCCAGCGGGGGGGCCACAGATACGCAGTATTTT. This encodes CASSQASGGATDTQYF.